The 17 T cell receptor beta chains listed next were all sequenced from one sample in a study of Tregs in tolerant kidney transplant recipients. Antigen specificity for these receptors is unknown. TCRdb's copy holds only in-frame clones and misses some; the assay was immunoSEQ multiplex PCR. The sample has more than 4,000 clones; under 45% are singletons. Sequenced input: CD8+ T cells from blood cultured with allogeneic cells. Source of these receptors: a human donor in good health.

The chain recombines TRBV6-6 with TRBJ1-1; D unclear. Between the trimmed V and J ends, which lost 0 bases and 4 bases, there was a span of 9 bases. CDR1 is MNHNY, CDR2 SVGAGI, per germline (reference sequence). The CDR3 contains 14 residues. Here the CDR3 reads CASSYSLRRTEAFF. The CDR3 bases are TGTGCCAGCAGTTACTCGTTGCGGCGCACTGAAGCTTTCTTT.

This clone is medium-sized within its sample. The chain combines TRBV7-2 with TRBJ1-1; D gene uncertain. Trimming removed 1 base from V and 7 bases from J, with 4 bases in between. This CDR3 region has 11 residues. CDR1 SGHTA and CDR2 FQGNSA come from the germline V gene. CDR3 DNA sequence: TGTGCCAGCAGCTTAGGGCATGAAGCTTTCTTT. It translates to CASSLGHEAFF.

This clone is categorized as large. The chain combines TRBV19 with TRBJ2-2; possible D gene TRBD2, 6 bases. V was clipped by 10 bases and J by 6 bases, with 15 bases between them. CDR1 is LNHDA, CDR2 SQIVND, per germline (reference sequence). The CDR3 extends over 13 amino acids. The CDR3 sequence: CAIGASGAGELFF. In DNA, the CDR3 is TGTGCCATAGGTGCGTCGGGGGCCGGGGAGCTGTTTTTT.

The rearrangement joins TRBV11-3 to TRBJ1-5; TRBD1 agrees at 8 bases. The V and J ends lost 5 bases and 2 bases, in that order; junction bases with no gene match: 5. Germline loops: CDR1 SGHNT, CDR2 YENEEA. The length of the CDR3 is 15 residues. This chain's CDR3 is CASSPTGVRNQPQHF. CDR3 in DNA: TGTGCCAGCAGCCCGACAGGGGTTCGCAATCAGCCCCAGCATTTT.

Of note for this clone: The junction and the germline gene differ at one end; a read error may be behind it. This chain joins TRBV7-9 and TRBJ2-7, with 7 bases identical to TRBD1. The CDR3 has 13 residues. Per the germline V gene, CDR1 is SEHNR and CDR2 is FQNEAQ (reference sequence). CDR3 sequence (DNA): TGCGCCAGCAGCCAGACAGGGTACTACGAGCAGTACTTC. Translation gives CASSQTGYYEQYF. The full variable domain, its missing parts supplied by reference TRBV7-9 and TRBJ2-7, is DTGVSQNPRHKITKRGQNVTFRCDPISEHNRLYWYRQTLGQGPEFLTYFQNEAQLEKSRLLSDRFSAERPKGSFSTLEIQRTEQGDSAMYLCASSQTGYYEQYFGPGTRLTVT.

Sample share makes this clone medium-sized. The chain combines TRBV11-3 with TRBJ1-4; D is possibly TRBD1 (6 bases). CDR3 size: 18 residues. V lost 5 bases to trimming and J lost 4 bases, with 23 bases between them. The germline V gene encodes CDR1 SGHNT and CDR2 YENEEA. The CDR3, as DNA: TGTGCCAGCAGCCACCACAGGGTCGGCCATACCCTTAATGAAAAACTGTTTTTT. Protein sequence: CASSHHRVGHTLNEKLFF.

This sequence joins TRBV4-1 and TRBJ2-3, with 8 positions matching TRBD2. The V gene end was trimmed by 0 bases and the J gene end by 6 bases; junction bases not matched to a gene: 5. This CDR3 region has 15 residues. The germline V gene has CDR1 MGHRA and CDR2 YSYEKL. The CDR3 DNA sequence: TGCGCCAGCAGCCAAGATGCTAGCGGGTCGGATACGCAGTATTTT. It yields the protein CASSQDASGSDTQYF.

In its sample, this clone was seen once. V gene TRBV7-3 combines with J gene TRBJ1-1; D gene ambiguous. CDR1 and CDR2 from the germline V gene are SGHTA and FQGTGA. The germline V and J ends were trimmed by 2 bases and 1 base, with 8 bases remaining between them. The CDR3 spans 14 residues. The CDR3 nucleotides are TGTGCCAGCAGCTTAGTGGCAGAGAACACTGAAGCTTTCTTT. It translates to CASSLVAENTEAFF.

The chain is built from TRBV5-4 and TRBJ1-3, with a possible D match to TRBD1 (5 bases). In germline, CDR1 is SGHNT, CDR2 YYREEE (reference sequence). The CDR3 is made up of 16 amino acids. The germline V and J ends were trimmed by 0 bases and 2 bases, with 12 bases remaining between them. The CDR3 DNA is TGTGCCAGCAGCTTGGGGCAGGGAGCAACTGGAAACACCATATATTTT. It translates to CASSLGQGATGNTIYF.

This clone is labeled as medium-sized. The CDR3 bases are TGCGCCAGCAGCCAAGATAGGGCAATCGCGAACACCGGGGAGCTGTTTTTT. Translation: CASSQDRAIANTGELFF. The genes are TRBV4-3 and TRBJ2-2, with D hard to call. This CDR3 has 17 amino acids. V dropped 0 bases and J dropped 0 bases, with 11 bases sitting between them. Germline loops: CDR1 LGHNA, CDR2 YSLEER.

This clone counts as medium-sized. V gene TRBV7-2 combines with J gene TRBJ2-2, with 9 positions matching TRBD2. V lost 5 bases and J lost 8; bases outside the gene matches: 9. CDR1 and CDR2 from the germline V gene are SGHTA and FQGNSA. The CDR3 runs to 15 residues. CDR3 bases: TGTGCCAGCAGCCCAGGACAGCGGGAGGCGGGGGAGCTGTTTTTT. Translated: CASSPGQREAGELFF. The complete variable domain, with remaining parts taken from reference TRBV7-2 and TRBJ2-2, reads GAGVSQSPSNKVTEKGKDVELRCDPISGHTALYWYRQSLGQGLEFLIYFQGNSAPDKSGLPSDRFSAERTGGSVSTLTIQRTQQEDSAVYLCASSPGQREAGELFFGEGSRLTVL.

Sample share makes this clone large. The chain couples TRBV5-5 to TRBJ2-7, with D possibly matching TRBD1 (5 bases). The V end was cut by 3 bases, the J end by 3 bases, with 10 bases between. This CDR3 is built from 13 residues. Germline V gives CDR1 SGHKS, CDR2 YYEKEE (reference sequence). As DNA, the CDR3 is TGTGCCAGCAGCTGGACACAGAACTACGAGCAGTACTTC. This encodes CASSWTQNYEQYF.

In its sample, this clone was seen a few times. V usage is TRBV5-4 and J usage is TRBJ1-5; tentative D call: TRBD1 (6 bases). V was shortened by 4 bases and J by 6 bases, with 11 bases between the two germline ends. CDR1 and CDR2 from the germline V gene are SGHNT and YYREEE (reference sequence). This CDR3 is built from 13 residues. The CDR3 region is CASSTGGLQPQHF. CDR3 DNA sequence: TGTGCCAGCAGCACCGGGGGGCTTCAGCCCCAGCATTTT.

The CDR3 DNA reads TGCAGCGTTGACGACGGCTCTGGGGCCAACGTCCTGACTTTC. Protein sequence: CSVDDGSGANVLTF. The chain is built from TRBV29-1 and TRBJ2-6, with D unclear. V was cut by 3 bases and J by 0 bases, with 6 bases left in between. This CDR3 has 14 amino acids. CDR1 is SQVTM and CDR2 is ANQGSEA in the germline V gene.

The chain uses TRBV30 and TRBJ2-6; D remains unclear. Trimming stripped 2 bases from V and 5 bases from J, with 1 base between. CDR1 GTSNPN and CDR2 SVGIG come from the germline V gene (reference sequence). This CDR3 has 11 residues. The DNA for the CDR3 is TGTGCCTGGAGTCGGGCCAACGTCCTGACTTTC. This encodes CAWSRANVLTF. Variable domain in full (rest from reference TRBV30 and TRBJ2-6): SQTIHQWPATLVQPVGSPLSLECTVEGTSNPNLYWYRQAAGRGLQLLFYSVGIGQISSEVPQNLSASRPQDRQFILSSKKLLLSDSGFYLCAWSRANVLTFGAGSRLTVL.

The rearrangement links TRBV7-6 to TRBJ1-4, with TRBD1 matching over 7 bases. The germline gives CDR1 SGHVS, CDR2 FNYEAQ. The CDR3 extends over 17 amino acids. V trimming: 0 bases; J trimming: 7 bases; junction bases outside the gene matches: 11. The CDR3: CASSLAGNRGLGEKLFF. Here the CDR3 DNA reads TGTGCCAGCAGCTTAGCGGGAAACAGGGGCTTAGGTGAAAAACTGTTTTTT. The full variable domain, with the rest looked up from reference TRBV7-6 and TRBJ1-4, is GAGVSQSPRYKVTKRGQDVALRCDPISGHVSLYWYRQALGQGPEFLTYFNYEAQQDKSGLPNDRFSAERPEGSISTLTIQRTEQRDSAMYRCASSLAGNRGLGEKLFFGSGTQLSVL.

This clone is medium-sized. The V call is TRBV2, the J call TRBJ2-3; 7 bases are a match to TRBD2. V dropped 4 bases and J dropped 5; count of bases not matched to a gene: 9. The CDR3 has 15 residues. Germline V gene data show CDR1 as SNHLY and CDR2 as FYNNEI. The CDR3: CASSVERGKKDTQYF. CDR3 nucleotide sequence: TGTGCCAGCAGTGTGGAGCGGGGAAAGAAAGATACGCAGTATTTT.